One and the same sample provided the 30 T cell receptor beta chains below, sequenced in a study of T cell responses to AZD1222 COVID-19 vaccine. Clones were read by immunoSEQ multiplex PCR, and TCRdb kept only the in-frame ones, dropping some. The sample shows roughly 120,000 clones, roughly 86% of them seen only once. Source: peripheral blood, taken on day 0 of AZD1222 vaccination. All receptors derive from an adult in good health.

The chain joins TRBV6-5 to TRBJ1-2; D may be TRBD1 (6 bases). Trimming left V 4 bases short and J 8 bases short, with 14 bases between. The CDR3 sequence is 13 residues long. Germline V gene lookup returns CDR1 MNHEY and CDR2 SVGAGI. As DNA, the CDR3 is TGTGCCAGCAGTTCCTGGGGGGGGCACGGCTACACCTTC. Translation gives CASSSWGGHGYTF.

This clone showed up just a few times. The V and J genes are TRBV30 and TRBJ2-7; the match to TRBD1 covers 7 bases. Trimming removed 4 bases from V and 2 bases from J; junction bases left unmatched: 11. Germline V gene data show CDR1 as GTSNPN and CDR2 as SVGIG (reference sequence). This CDR3 is built from 15 residues. CDR3 amino acids: CAWTRGGGYTYEQYF. DNA of the CDR3: TGTGCCTGGACGCGAGGGGGCGGTTACACCTACGAGCAGTACTTC.

This chain connects TRBV24-1 to TRBJ1-2; no firm D call. Germline CDR1 is KGHDR and CDR2 is SFDVKD. Trimming removed 4 bases from V and 8 bases from J, with 13 bases in between. The CDR3 extends over 13 amino acids. The CDR3 DNA is TGTGCCACCAGTGACCTCCCCGGGGTAGGCTACACCTTC. This translates into CATSDLPGVGYTF.

The V call is TRBV18, the J call TRBJ1-5; no firm D call. The V gene lost 6 bases and the J gene lost 1 base, with 7 bases spanning the gap. CDR3 size: 13 residues. Germline lookup yields CDR1 KGHSH and CDR2 LQKENI. The CDR3 protein is CASSSDSNQPQHF. Here the CDR3 DNA reads TGTGCCAGCTCCTCGGACAGCAATCAGCCCCAGCATTTT. Looking up the rest from reference TRBV18 and TRBJ1-5 gives the full variable domain: NAGVMQNPRHLVRRRGQEARLRCSPMKGHSHVYWYRQLPEEGLKFMVYLQKENIIDESGMPKERFSAEFPKEGPSILRIQQVVRGDSAAYFCASSSDSNQPQHFGDGTRLSIL.

This clone was recorded once. V gene TRBV7-4 combines with J gene TRBJ2-3; D is uncertain. Trimming removed 4 bases from V and 8 bases from J, with 13 bases in between. Per germline, CDR1 SGHVT and CDR2 SQSDAQ. CDR3 size: 13 residues. In nucleotides, the CDR3 is TGTGCCAGCAGCTGGTGGGGAAGAGTTACGCAGTATTTT. Encoded protein: CASSWWGRVTQYF.

The genes are TRBV7-6 and TRBJ2-2; D is perhaps TRBD1 or TRBD2 (5 bases each). Per germline, CDR1 SGHVS and CDR2 FNYEAQ. V lost 5 bases and J 6 bases, leaving 13 bases between the germline ends. The CDR3 length is 14 residues. The CDR3 nucleotides read TGTGCCAGCAGCCTCGAGGGGCCAGCCGGGGAGCTGTTTTTT. Its protein is CASSLEGPAGELFF.

The chain links TRBV7-9 to TRBJ2-5; the match to TRBD1 covers 7 bases. The CDR3 is 13 residues long. Germline values: CDR1 SEHNR, CDR2 FQNEAQ (reference sequence). Trimming took 6 bases from V and 3 from J; bases not matched to a gene: 4. The DNA for the CDR3 is TGTGCCAGCAGACCTACAGGGGAAGAGACCCAGTACTTC. Translation: CASRPTGEETQYF.

The rearrangement uses TRBV2 and TRBJ2-6; D unresolved. Germline V gene data show CDR1 as SNHLY and CDR2 as FYNNEI. V lost 4 bases and J lost 3, with 4 bases in between. The CDR3 is made up of 13 amino acids. CDR3 nucleotide sequence: TGTGCCAGCAGTGGGAGTGGGGCCAACGTCCTGACTTTC. Its translation is CASSGSGANVLTF.

The chain combines TRBV18 with TRBJ2-7, with 12 bases aligning to TRBD1. The germline V gene encodes CDR1 KGHSH and CDR2 LQKENI. V shed 1 base, J shed 6 bases, and the junction held 7 bases outside the gene matches. The CDR3 loop spans 16 amino acids. The CDR3 bases are TGTGCCAGCTCACCACGAATGGGACAGGGGGCCTCCGAGCAGTACTTC. This sequence encodes CASSPRMGQGASEQYF.

This clone appeared once. V is TRBV6-5 and J is TRBJ2-1; perhaps TRBD2 as D (5 bases). Trimming shortened V by 2 bases and J by 5 bases, and 13 bases separated the two germline ends. Germline V CDR1 and CDR2: MNHEY, SVGAGI. This CDR3 has 15 residues. The CDR3 sequence: CASSYQYTGDNEQFF. CDR3 nucleotides: TGTGCCAGCAGTTACCAGTATACCGGGGACAATGAGCAGTTCTTC.

V is TRBV18 and J is TRBJ1-1; D ambiguous. CDR3 size: 15 residues. Trimming took off 0 bases at V and 0 bases at J, with 8 bases between the two ends. Germline values: CDR1 KGHSH, CDR2 LQKENI. CDR3 sequence: CASSPPGIMNTEAFF. The CDR3 DNA is TGTGCCAGCTCACCACCTGGGATCATGAACACTGAAGCTTTCTTT.

The V call is TRBV2, the J call TRBJ1-4; 10 bases align to TRBD1. The CDR3 sequence is 16 residues long. Trimming at V came to 7 bases and at J to 5 bases, leaving 10 bases not matched to a gene. The germline V gene encodes CDR1 SNHLY and CDR2 FYNNEI. In DNA form, the CDR3 reads TGTGCCAGCACCTCAAGACAGGGGGCGGAGAATGAAAAACTGTTTTTT. Translation gives CASTSRQGAENEKLFF.

V is TRBV3-1 (or the pseudogene TRBV3-2) and J is TRBJ1-4, with D uncertain. V was trimmed by 1 base and J by 8 bases, leaving 14 bases between them. This CDR3 is built from 15 residues. Per germline, CDR1 LGHDT and CDR2 YNNKEL (reference sequence). DNA of the CDR3: TGTGCCAGCAGCCAAGGGGCCCTAGTGGAAGAAAAACTGTTTTTT. This sequence encodes CASSQGALVEEKLFF.

V gene TRBV15 combines with J gene TRBJ2-1; D might be TRBD1 (5 bases). Germline V lookup: CDR1 LNHNV, CDR2 YYDKDF (reference sequence). V was pared by 4 bases and J by 4 bases, with 14 bases between. The CDR3 contains 15 residues. CDR3 sequence: CATSMTFDSYNEQFF. DNA for the CDR3: TGTGCCACCAGCATGACTTTTGACAGTTACAATGAGCAGTTCTTC.

This chain joins TRBV3-1 (or the pseudogene TRBV3-2) and TRBJ2-2; D unresolved. Trimming cost V 0 bases and J 9 bases, with 11 bases left between them. The V gene's germline CDR1 is LGHDT and CDR2 YNNKEL (reference sequence). The CDR3 has 14 amino acids. CDR3 nucleotides: TGTGCCAGCAGCCAAGATCCCGCGAACAGGGAGCTGTTTTTT. Translated: CASSQDPANRELFF.

The chain employs TRBV30 and TRBJ2-1, with D possibly TRBD2 on 5 matching bases. This CDR3 region has 14 residues. The V gene's germline CDR1 is GTSNPN and CDR2 SVGIG (reference sequence). V was trimmed by 2 bases and J by 8 bases, leaving 16 bases between them. Here the CDR3 DNA reads TGTGCCTGGAGTAGGGCTAGCCTGGAGCATGAGCAGTTCTTC. This gives the protein CAWSRASLEHEQFF.

This chain connects TRBV5-1 to TRBJ1-4, with D hard to call. Trimming cost V 0 bases and J 6 bases, with 6 bases left between them. Germline CDR1 is SGHRS and CDR2 is YFSETQ. The CDR3 length is 13 residues. The CDR3 bases are TGCGCCAGCAGCTTGGATACCTATGAAAAACTGTTTTTT. Its translation: CASSLDTYEKLFF.

V usage is TRBV5-1 and J usage is TRBJ2-5; D call uncertain. The CDR3 covers 15 residues. Germline values: CDR1 SGHRS, CDR2 YFSETQ. The ends were cut back, 1 base at V and 2 bases at J, with 12 bases in the middle. Here the CDR3 reads CASSLLKRQQETQYF. The CDR3 coding sequence is TGCGCCAGCAGCTTGTTGAAGCGTCAGCAAGAGACCCAGTACTTC.

The chain joins TRBV15 to TRBJ2-7; D may be TRBD2 (5 bases). Germline V gene sequence: CDR1 LNHNV, CDR2 YYDKDF (reference sequence). This CDR3 region has 14 residues. Trimming removed 0 bases at V and 6 bases at J, with 12 bases between. CDR3 loop: CATSRDGTAGEQYF. The CDR3 coding sequence is TGTGCCACCAGCAGAGATGGAACCGCGGGCGAGCAGTACTTC.

The chain links TRBV7-9 to TRBJ2-1; D gene uncertain. The V gene lost 5 bases and the J gene lost 4 bases, with 3 bases spanning the gap. CDR1 and CDR2 from the germline V gene are SEHNR and FQNEAQ (reference sequence). This CDR3 is built from 11 residues. The CDR3 DNA is TGTGCCAGCAGCGTTTACAATGAGCAGTTCTTC. Its translation is CASSVYNEQFF. Filled out from reference TRBV7-9 and TRBJ2-1, the complete variable domain reads DTGVSQNPRHKITKRGQNVTFRCDPISEHNRLYWYRQTLGQGPEFLTYFQNEAQLEKSRLLSDRFSAERPKGSFSTLEIQRTEQGDSAMYLCASSVYNEQFFGPGTRLTVL.

The CDR3 sequence is CASRTGGGTEAFF. In nucleotides, the CDR3 is TGTGCCAGCAGGACAGGGGGCGGGACTGAAGCTTTCTTT. The chain joins TRBV12-3 or TRBV12-4 to TRBJ1-1; TRBD1 matches at 10 bases. The J segment lost 5 bases and the V segment lost 6 bases, leaving 3 bases of the junction unmatched. The CDR3 loop spans 13 amino acids.

The CDR3, as DNA: TGTGCCAGCGACCTTAAGGGGGGACCCCCCTACGAGCAGTACTTC. Translated, it gives CASDLKGGPPYEQYF. The chain uses TRBV3-1 (or the pseudogene TRBV3-2) and TRBJ2-7; TRBD1 or TRBD2 may be the D gene (6 bases each). This CDR3 contains 15 residues. Trimming removed 8 bases at V and 2 bases at J, with 19 bases between. Germline CDR1 reads LGHDT; CDR2 reads YNNKEL (reference sequence).

This chain uses TRBV27 with TRBJ1-3, with unresolved D. CDR3 length: 14 amino acids. The ends were cut back, 10 bases at V and 0 bases at J, with 13 bases in the middle. Per germline, CDR1 MNHEY and CDR2 SMNVEV (reference sequence). CDR3 nucleotide sequence: TGTGCCATTCCGACTGTGGCCTCTGGAAACACCATATATTTT. This sequence encodes CAIPTVASGNTIYF.

This rearrangement joins TRBV6-4 to TRBJ1-4, with D unclear. Trimming took 3 bases from V and 16 from J, leaving 15 bases between them. Germline CDR1 and CDR2: MRHNA and SNTAGT. The CDR3 is 12 residues long. DNA for the CDR3: TGTGCCAGCAGTGAACGGCGGGGAATTGAGTTTTTT. Its translation: CASSERRGIEFF.

The chain combines TRBV18 with TRBJ1-3; a possible D gene is TRBD1 (5 bases). Germline V gene lookup returns CDR1 KGHSH and CDR2 LQKENI. The CDR3 is made up of 17 amino acids. Trimming took off 4 bases at V and 4 bases at J, with 20 bases between the two ends. The CDR3 loop reads CASSLPGAGIGGNTIYF. CDR3 in DNA: TGTGCCAGCTCACTCCCCGGGGCAGGCATCGGCGGAAACACCATATATTTT.

A remark on this clone: Other nucleotide sequences from this sample produce the same CDR3. In nucleotides, the CDR3 is TGTGCCAGTTCCGGGACGGCCCAAGAGACCCAGTACTTC. It specifies CASSGTAQETQYF. The chain joins TRBV19 to TRBJ2-5; tentatively, D is TRBD1 or TRBD2 (5 bases each). Trimming cost V 8 bases and J 1 base, with 11 bases left between them. The CDR3 runs to 13 residues. Germline CDR1 and CDR2: LNHDA and SQIVND (reference sequence). Supplemented by reference TRBV19 and TRBJ2-5, the full variable domain reads DGGITQSPKYLFRKEGQNVTLSCEQNLNHDAMYWYRQDPGQGLRLIYYSQIVNDFQKGDIAEGYSVSREKKESFPLTVTSAQKNPTAFYLCASSGTAQETQYFGPGTRLLVL.

This clone was counted a few times. V gene TRBV28 combines with J gene TRBJ1-5, with D possibly TRBD1 on 5 matching bases. In germline, CDR1 is MDHEN, CDR2 SYDVKM. Trimming removed 4 bases from V and 0 bases from J, with 10 bases in between. The CDR3 loop spans 15 amino acids. CDR3 coding DNA: TGTGCCAGCAGTTGGGGGAGTCATAGCAATCAGCCCCAGCATTTT. It encodes CASSWGSHSNQPQHF. The entire variable domain, with the rest obtained from reference TRBV28 and TRBJ1-5, is as follows: DVKVTQSSRYLVKRTGEKVFLECVQDMDHENMFWYRQDPGLGLRLIYFSYDVKMKEKGDIPEGYSVSREKKERFSLILESASTNQTSMYLCASSWGSHSNQPQHFGDGTRLSIL.

In its sample, this clone was seen once. The chain recombines TRBV4-1 with TRBJ2-2, with D possibly TRBD1 on 6 matching bases. CDR3 size: 14 residues. Germline-derived CDR1 and CDR2 are MGHRA and YSYEKL. The germline V and J ends were trimmed by 2 bases and 4 bases, with 8 bases remaining between them. The DNA of the CDR3 is TGCGCCAGCAGCCAAAGGACAGCCACCGGGGAGCTGTTTTTT. This sequence encodes CASSQRTATGELFF.

The rearrangement links TRBV28 to TRBJ2-5, with TRBD2 identical over 16 bases. Germline-derived CDR1 and CDR2 are MDHEN and SYDVKM. CDR3 length: 17 residues. Trimming cost V 6 bases and J 5 bases; bases outside gene matches: 9. CDR3: CASSAGTSGRAGETQYF. The CDR3 region has the DNA TGTGCCAGCAGCGCCGGGACTAGCGGGAGGGCCGGGGAGACCCAGTACTTC.

V is TRBV10-3 and J is TRBJ2-7; D is ambiguous. Trimming shortened V by 11 bases and J by 0 bases, and 14 bases separated the two germline ends. Germline V gene sequence: CDR1 ENHRY, CDR2 SYGVKD. There are 13 residues in the CDR3. The DNA of the CDR3 is TGTGCCGCCACGGGCACCAGCTCCTACGAGCAGTACTTC. Its protein is CAATGTSSYEQYF.